This passage covers 9 T cell receptor beta chains from one sample sequenced in a study of T cells after yellow fever vaccination. TCRdb reprocessed the 5' RACE reads via MiXCR and lists one record per CDR3 protein. Counted here are hundreds of thousands of distinct CDR3 sequences, around an eighth occurring once; the ten biggest clones make up about 3%. Sequencing used CD4+ T cells sorted from PBMCs, obtained 15 days after the yellow fever booster vaccination. These receptors were taken from a man aged 18 to 29 who received the YFV17D yellow fever vaccine.

This clonotype has only a few counts. The J gene is TRBJ2-5, the V gene TRBV9; D unresolved. V was pared by 4 bases and J by 5 bases, with 15 bases between. Per germline, CDR1 SGDLS and CDR2 YYNGEE. The CDR3 is made up of 14 amino acids. CDR3 sequence reads: CASSPLGFGETQYF. The CDR3 coding sequence is TGTGCCAGCAGCCCCCTGGGATTTGGGGAGACCCAGTACTTC.

In its sample, this clonotype was seen a few times. J is TRBJ1-5 and V is TRBV20-1; no clear D. Germline loops: CDR1 DFQATT, CDR2 SNEGSKA (reference sequence). This CDR3 is 14 amino acids long. Trimming stripped 3 bases from V and 0 bases from J, with 9 bases between. The CDR3 DNA is TGCAGTGCTAGGCTATCAGGTAGCAATCAGCCCCAGCATTTT. The encoded protein is CSARLSGSNQPQHF.

This clonotype turned up a few times. The rearrangement links TRBV2 to TRBJ2-5; tentative D call: TRBD2 (6 bases). The CDR3 totals 14 residues. V lost 3 bases, J lost 5 bases, and 13 bases lay in between. Looked up from germline, CDR1 is SNHLY and CDR2 is FYNNEI. The CDR3 here is CASSDSGGVETQYF. The CDR3 DNA sequence: TGTGCCAGCAGTGATTCCGGCGGGGTTGAGACCCAGTACTTC.

This clonotype was counted at least ten times. Written as DNA, the CDR3 is TGTGCCAGCAGCTTAGCGGATGGGGCCAACCTCCCCTCGGGTCAAGAGACCCAGTACTTC. Translating gives CASSLADGANLPSGQETQYF. The chain employs TRBV7-2 and TRBJ2-5, with a weak D call TRBD1 (5 bases). Deletions cut 0 bases from V and 2 bases from J, with 25 bases between. In germline, CDR1 is SGHTA, CDR2 FQGNSA. This CDR3 has 20 amino acids.

This clonotype has a handful of counts. The chain is built from TRBV3-1 and TRBJ2-3; D is undetermined. The CDR3 covers 13 residues. V shed 2 bases and J shed 1 base, with 4 bases lying between them. The germline V gene has CDR1 LGHDT and CDR2 YNNKEL (reference sequence). The CDR3 loop is CASSQSGTDTQYF. Here the CDR3 DNA reads TGTGCCAGCAGCCAAAGCGGCACAGATACGCAGTATTTT.

V is TRBV12-3 or TRBV12-4 and J is TRBJ1-5; D is possibly TRBD1 (5 bases). This CDR3 spans 14 amino acids. V lost 6 bases to trimming and J lost 5 bases, with 14 bases between them. The CDR3 is CASRGPGEYQPQHF. CDR3 nucleotides: TGTGCCAGCAGAGGCCCGGGGGAATATCAGCCCCAGCATTTT.

At least ten counts were recorded for this clonotype. The gene calls are TRBV5-1 and TRBJ2-7; 8 bases agree with TRBD1. Germline-derived CDR1 and CDR2 are SGHRS and YFSETQ. The V and J ends lost 7 bases and 0 bases, in that order; junction bases with no gene match: 6. The CDR3 is 14 residues long. The CDR3 loop reads CASRNRGSSYEQYF. CDR3 nucleotides: TGCGCCAGCCGCAACAGGGGGAGCTCCTACGAGCAGTACTTC.

The chain couples TRBV7-2 to TRBJ2-7; the match to TRBD1 covers 7 bases. V gave up 6 bases and J gave up 3 bases; unmatched junction bases: 5. The CDR3 is 13 amino acids. Germline V gene lookup returns CDR1 SGHTA and CDR2 FQGNSA. The DNA of the CDR3 is TGTGCCAGCAGTCGGACAGGTTACTACGAGCAGTACGTC. Its protein is CASSRTGYYEQYV.

This clonotype was detected only a few times. V gene TRBV13 combines with J gene TRBJ2-7; tentative D call: TRBD2 (5 bases). Trimming removed 6 bases at V and 3 bases at J, with 15 bases between. Germline V lookup: CDR1 PRHDT, CDR2 FYEKMQ (reference sequence). The CDR3 is 14 amino acids. The CDR3, as DNA: TGTGCCAGCAGGGCGTGGCGGAGGCGCTACGAGCAGTACTTC. This codes for CASRAWRRRYEQYF.